This T cell receptor beta chain was recovered during a study of T cell responses to AZD1222 COVID-19 vaccine. In regard to this clone: The antigen is not known.

Overall study findings and caveats: Along spike, vaccine-associated CD4 TCRs were found throughout, with dominance at 160-218 and 743-854.

TCRdb's copy holds only in-frame clones and misses some; the assay was immunoSEQ multiplex PCR. This table has more than 90,000 clones, roughly 86% appearing once. Trimming stripped 3 bases from V and 1 base from J, with 7 bases between. This CDR3 is 14 amino acids long. Per the germline V gene, CDR1 is SEHNR and CDR2 is FQNEAQ (reference sequence). The source of this sequence is an adult who received the AZD1222 COVID-19 vaccine. This chain joins TRBV7-9 and TRBJ2-1; possible D gene TRBD2, 5 bases. This sample comprised peripheral blood, obtained 28 days after the second AZD1222 dose. The CDR3 sequence: CASSLGASYNEQFF. The CDR3 bases are TGTGCCAGCAGCTTGGGAGCGTCCTACAATGAGCAGTTCTTC.